The source of this T cell receptor (beta chain) is a study of blood T cell repertoires in COVID-19. This clone was detected once. Using immunoSEQ multiplex PCR, the repertoire was profiled, and TCRdb retains in-frame clones only, with some absent. The sample consists of a few hundred thousand clones, just over 85% of them appearing once. The source material was peripheral blood. The TCR was taken from an elderly man with acute or convalescent COVID-19.

For the CDR3, the DNA is TGTGCCAGTAGGACTTTATCTAACTATGGCTACACCTTC. Amino acids: CASRTLSNYGYTF. The chain has TRBV19 and TRBJ1-2; D gene uncertain. CDR1 LNHDA and CDR2 SQIVND come from the germline V gene (reference sequence). CDR3 length: 13 residues. V was clipped by 6 bases and J by 0 bases, with 8 bases between them.